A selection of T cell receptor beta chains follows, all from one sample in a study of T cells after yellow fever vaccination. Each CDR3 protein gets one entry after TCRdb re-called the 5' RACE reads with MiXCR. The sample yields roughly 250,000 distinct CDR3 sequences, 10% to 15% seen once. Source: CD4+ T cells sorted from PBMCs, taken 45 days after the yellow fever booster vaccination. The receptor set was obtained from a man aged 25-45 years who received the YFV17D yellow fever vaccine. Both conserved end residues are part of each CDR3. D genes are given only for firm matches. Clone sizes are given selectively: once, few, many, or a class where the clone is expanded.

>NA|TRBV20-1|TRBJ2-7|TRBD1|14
CSAKTGGASGEQYF
TGCAGTGCTAAGACAGGGGGCGCATCGGGGGAGCAGTACTTC
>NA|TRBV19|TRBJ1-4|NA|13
CASTPGRNEKLFF
TGTGCCAGTACCCCGGGGAGGAATGAAAAACTGTTTTTT
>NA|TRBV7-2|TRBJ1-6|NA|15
CASSLVGSTNSPLHF
TGTGCCAGCAGCTTGGTCGGGTCCACTAATTCACCCCTCCACTTT
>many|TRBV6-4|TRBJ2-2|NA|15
CASSEEHRNTGELFF
TGTGCCAGCAGTGAAGAGCACCGGAACACCGGGGAGCTGTTTTTT
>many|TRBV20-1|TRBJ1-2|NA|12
CSASVGAGGYTF
TGCAGTGCTAGTGTGGGGGCTGGCGGCTACACCTTC
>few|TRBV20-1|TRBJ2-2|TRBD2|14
CSGTSGMNTGELFF
TGCAGTGGGACTAGCGGGATGAACACCGGGGAGCTGTTTTTT
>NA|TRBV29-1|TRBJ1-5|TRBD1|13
CSITTGPRQPQHF
TGCAGCATAACGACAGGGCCCCGGCAGCCCCAGCATTTT
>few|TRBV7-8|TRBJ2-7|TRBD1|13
CASSSGQGVLQYF
TGTGCCAGCAGCTCGGGACAGGGAGTCTTGCAGTACTTC
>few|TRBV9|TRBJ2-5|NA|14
CASSPQVGEETQYF
TGTGCCAGCAGCCCCCAGGTAGGCGAGGAGACCCAGTACTTC
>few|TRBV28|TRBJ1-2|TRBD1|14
CASSQTGANYGYTF
TGTGCCAGCAGCCAAACAGGGGCCAACTATGGCTACACCTTC
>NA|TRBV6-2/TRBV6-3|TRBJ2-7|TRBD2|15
CASGLSSGSLYEQYF
TGTGCCAGCGGCTTGTCCAGCGGGAGTCTCTACGAGCAGTACTTC
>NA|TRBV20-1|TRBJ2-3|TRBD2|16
CSARDLRAGGGNTQYF
TGCAGTGCTAGAGACCTTCGGGCGGGAGGGGGAAATACGCAGTATTTT
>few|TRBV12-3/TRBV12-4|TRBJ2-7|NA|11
CASSLDKEQYF
TGTGCCAGCAGTTTAGATAAAGAGCAGTACTTC
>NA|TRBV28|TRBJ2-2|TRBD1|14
CASKTGERTGELFF
TGTGCCAGCAAGACAGGGGAACGGACCGGGGAGCTGTTTTTT
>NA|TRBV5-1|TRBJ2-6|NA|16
CASSFGDAKEANVLTF
TGCGCCAGCAGCTTTGGCGACGCCAAGGAGGCCAACGTCCTGACTTTC
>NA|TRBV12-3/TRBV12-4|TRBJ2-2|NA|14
CASSLELATGELFF
TGTGCCAGCAGTTTAGAGCTAGCGACCGGGGAGCTGTTTTTT
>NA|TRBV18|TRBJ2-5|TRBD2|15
CASSPPLAGVETQYF
TGTGCCAGCTCACCACCGCTAGCGGGAGTTGAGACCCAGTACTTC
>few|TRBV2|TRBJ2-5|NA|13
CASSRTNQETQYF
TGTGCCAGCAGTCGGACAAATCAAGAGACCCAGTACTTC
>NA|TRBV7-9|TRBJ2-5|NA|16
CASSLALGDRGETQYF
TGTGCCAGCAGCTTAGCCCTAGGGGACCGGGGGGAGACCCAGTACTTC
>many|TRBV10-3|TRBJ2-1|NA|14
CAISPMGLLNEQFF
TGTGCCATCAGTCCCATGGGACTTCTAAATGAGCAGTTCTTC
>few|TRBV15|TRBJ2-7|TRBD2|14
CATRRTSVSYEQYF
TGTGCCACCAGAAGGACTAGCGTCTCCTACGAGCAGTACTTC
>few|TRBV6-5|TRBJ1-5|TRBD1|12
CASSSTDRSQHF
TGTGCCAGCAGTTCGACGGACAGGTCCCAGCATTTT
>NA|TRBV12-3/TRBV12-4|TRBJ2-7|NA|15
CASSFVVSGLYEQYF
TGTGCCAGCAGTTTCGTCGTTAGCGGCCTCTACGAGCAGTACTTC
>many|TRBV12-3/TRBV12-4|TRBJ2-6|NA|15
CASEVRASGANVLTF
TGTGCCAGCGAGGTACGAGCTTCTGGGGCCAACGTCCTGACTTTC
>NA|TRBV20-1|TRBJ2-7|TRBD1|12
CSARQGDYEQYF
TGCAGTGCAAGACAGGGGGATTACGAGCAGTACTTC
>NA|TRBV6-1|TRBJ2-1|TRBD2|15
CASSPPGTRYNEQFF
TGTGCCAGCAGTCCCCCCGGGACTAGATACAATGAGCAGTTCTTC
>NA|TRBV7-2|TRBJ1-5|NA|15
CASSLEGSGLTPQHF
TGTGCCAGCAGCTTAGAAGGGTCAGGGCTAACCCCCCAGCATTTT
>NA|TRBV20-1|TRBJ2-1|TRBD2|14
CSADTSGRGNEQFF
TGCAGTGCTGACACTAGCGGGAGAGGGAATGAGCAGTTCTTC
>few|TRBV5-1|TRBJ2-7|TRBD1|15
CASSNGQGRAYEQYF
TGCGCCAGCAGCAACGGACAGGGAAGGGCCTACGAGCAGTACTTC
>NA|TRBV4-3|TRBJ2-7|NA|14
CASSQGINSYEQYF
TGCGCCAGCAGCCAAGGCATTAACTCCTACGAGCAGTACTTC
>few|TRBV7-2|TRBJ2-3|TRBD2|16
CASSLLGGRLPDTQYF
TGTGCCAGCAGCTTATTGGGAGGGCGCTTGCCAGATACGCAGTATTTT
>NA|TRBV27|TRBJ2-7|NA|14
CASSSRATSYEQYF
TGTGCCAGCAGTTCCAGGGCTACCTCCTACGAGCAGTACTTC
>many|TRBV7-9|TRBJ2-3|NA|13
CASSQLSTDTQYF
TGTGCCAGCAGTCAGCTTAGCACAGATACGCAGTATTTT
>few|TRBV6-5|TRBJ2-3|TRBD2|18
CASIRGGLAGAVTDTQYF
TGTGCCAGCATTAGGGGGGGACTAGCGGGAGCAGTCACAGATACGCAGTATTTT
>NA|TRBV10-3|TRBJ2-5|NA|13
CAIRQGNLETQYF
TGTGCCATCAGACAGGGCAACCTTGAGACCCAGTACTTC
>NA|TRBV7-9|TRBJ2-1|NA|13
CASSLVRYNEQFF
TGTGCCAGCAGCTTAGTGCGATACAATGAGCAGTTCTTC
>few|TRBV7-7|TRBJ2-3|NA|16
CASSLGRGSGVDTQYF
TGTGCCAGCAGCTTAGGGCGCGGAAGCGGAGTAGATACGCAGTATTTT
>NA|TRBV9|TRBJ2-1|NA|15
CASSVDPGLYNEQFF
TGTGCCAGCAGCGTAGACCCAGGACTCTACAATGAGCAGTTCTTC
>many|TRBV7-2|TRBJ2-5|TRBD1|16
CASSLVGTGGQETQYF
TGTGCCAGCAGCTTAGTCGGGACAGGGGGCCAAGAGACCCAGTACTTC
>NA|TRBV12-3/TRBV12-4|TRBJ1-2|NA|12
CASSLTPTGYTF
TGTGCCAGCAGTTTAACCCCGACGGGCTACACCTTC
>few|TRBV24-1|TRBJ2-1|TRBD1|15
CATSDTGTEYDEQFF
TGTGCCACCAGTGACACCGGGACAGAGTACGATGAGCAGTTCTTC
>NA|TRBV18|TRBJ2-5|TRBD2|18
CASSPEGLAGAQLETQYF
TGTGCCAGCTCACCGGAGGGACTAGCGGGAGCCCAATTGGAGACCCAGTACTTC
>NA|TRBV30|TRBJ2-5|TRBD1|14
CAWRAGTVQETQYF
TGTGCCTGGAGGGCCGGGACAGTCCAAGAGACCCAGTACTTC
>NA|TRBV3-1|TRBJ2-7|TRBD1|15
CASSPRDRSSSEQYF
TGTGCCAGCAGCCCGCGGGACAGGTCCTCCTCCGAGCAGTACTTC
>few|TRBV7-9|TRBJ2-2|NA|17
CASSLAPGGGDTGELFF
TGTGCCAGCAGCTTAGCCCCAGGAGGGGGGGACACCGGGGAGCTGTTTTTT
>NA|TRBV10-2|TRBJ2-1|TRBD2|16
CASSDTQASGRGEQFF
TGCGCCAGCAGTGACACACAGGCTAGCGGGAGGGGAGAGCAGTTCTTC
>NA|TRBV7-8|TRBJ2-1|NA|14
CASSSGALGGEQFF
TGTGCCAGCAGTTCGGGGGCTTTGGGTGGGGAGCAGTTCTTC
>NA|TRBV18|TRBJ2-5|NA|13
CASSEKLLETQYF
TGTGCCAGCTCAGAAAAGCTTCTCGAGACCCAGTACTTC
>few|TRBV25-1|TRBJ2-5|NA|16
CASSEPLPTGWETQYF
TGTGCCAGCAGTGAACCCCTCCCGACAGGCTGGGAGACCCAGTACTTC
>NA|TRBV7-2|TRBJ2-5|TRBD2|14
CASSQSGRVETQYF
TGTGCCAGCAGCCAAAGCGGGAGAGTAGAGACCCAGTACTTC
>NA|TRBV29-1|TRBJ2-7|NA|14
CSVMRETVPYEQYF
TGCAGCGTGATGCGGGAAACCGTGCCCTACGAGCAGTACTTC
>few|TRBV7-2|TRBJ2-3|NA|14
CASSLSRALDTQYF
TGTGCCAGCAGCCTATCGCGGGCGCTAGATACGCAGTATTTT
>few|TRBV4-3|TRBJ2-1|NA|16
CASSQGTFSSYNEQFF
TGCGCCAGCAGCCAAGGGACATTTAGCTCCTACAATGAGCAGTTCTTC
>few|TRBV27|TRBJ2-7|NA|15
CASSFRGTFPYEQYF
TGTGCCAGCAGTTTCAGGGGCACGTTCCCCTACGAGCAGTACTTC
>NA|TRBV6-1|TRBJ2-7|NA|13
CASSTRARSEQYF
TGTGCCAGCAGTACCAGGGCGAGGAGCGAGCAGTACTTC
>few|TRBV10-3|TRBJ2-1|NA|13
CAISASRNNEQFF
TGTGCCATCAGTGCCAGCAGAAACAATGAGCAGTTCTTC
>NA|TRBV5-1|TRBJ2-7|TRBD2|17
CASSLDPPGLAPYEQYF
TGCGCCAGCAGCTTGGACCCCCCGGGACTAGCGCCCTACGAGCAGTACTTC
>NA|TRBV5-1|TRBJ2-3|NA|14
CASSPRTQTDTQYF
TGCGCCAGCAGTCCTCGGACTCAGACAGATACGCAGTATTTT
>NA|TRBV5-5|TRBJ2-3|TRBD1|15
CASSGPGQGGGTQYF
TGTGCCAGCAGCGGACCGGGACAGGGGGGAGGTACGCAGTATTTT
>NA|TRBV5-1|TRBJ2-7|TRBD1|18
CASSSHPGGTGTVYEQYF
TGCGCCAGCAGCTCCCATCCTGGCGGGACAGGGACCGTCTACGAGCAGTACTTC